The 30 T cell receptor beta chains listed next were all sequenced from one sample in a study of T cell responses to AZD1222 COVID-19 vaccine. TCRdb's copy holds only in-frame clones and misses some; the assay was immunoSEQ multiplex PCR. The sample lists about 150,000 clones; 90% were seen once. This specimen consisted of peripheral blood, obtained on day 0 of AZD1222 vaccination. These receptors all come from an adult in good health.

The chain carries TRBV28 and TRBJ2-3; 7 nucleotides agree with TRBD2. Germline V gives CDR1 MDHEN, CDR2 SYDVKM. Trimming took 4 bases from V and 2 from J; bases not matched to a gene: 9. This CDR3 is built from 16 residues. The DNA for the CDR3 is TGTGCCAGCAGTTCCTCTGGACTAGGTGACACAGATACGCAGTATTTT. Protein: CASSSSGLGDTDTQYF.

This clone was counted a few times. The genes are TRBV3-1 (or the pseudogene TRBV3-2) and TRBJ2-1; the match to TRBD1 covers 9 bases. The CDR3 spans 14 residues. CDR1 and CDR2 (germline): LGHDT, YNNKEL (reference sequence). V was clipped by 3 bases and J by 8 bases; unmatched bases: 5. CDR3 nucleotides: TGTGCCAGCAGCCAGAGGGGACAGGGCCATGAGCAGTTCTTC. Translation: CASSQRGQGHEQFF.

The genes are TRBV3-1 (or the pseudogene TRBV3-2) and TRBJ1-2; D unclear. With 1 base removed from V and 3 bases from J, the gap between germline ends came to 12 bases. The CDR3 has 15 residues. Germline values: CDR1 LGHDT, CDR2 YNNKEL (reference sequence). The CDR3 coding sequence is TGTGCCAGCAGCCAAGCTTTACCTACGCACTATGGCTACACCTTC. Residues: CASSQALPTHYGYTF.

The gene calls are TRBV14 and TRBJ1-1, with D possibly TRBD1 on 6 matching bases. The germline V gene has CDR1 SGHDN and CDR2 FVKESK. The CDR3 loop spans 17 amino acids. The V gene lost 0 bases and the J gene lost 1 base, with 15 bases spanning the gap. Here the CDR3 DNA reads TGTGCCAGCAGCCAAGATCACAGGGTAGAAGAGAACACTGAAGCTTTCTTT. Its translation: CASSQDHRVEENTEAFF.

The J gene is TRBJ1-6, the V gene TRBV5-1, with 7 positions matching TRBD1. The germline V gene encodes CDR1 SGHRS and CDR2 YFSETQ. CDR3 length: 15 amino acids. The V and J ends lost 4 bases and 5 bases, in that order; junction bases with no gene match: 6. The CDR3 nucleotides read TGCGCCAGCAGCCCAGTCACAGGGGATAATTCACCCCTCCACTTT. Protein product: CASSPVTGDNSPLHF.

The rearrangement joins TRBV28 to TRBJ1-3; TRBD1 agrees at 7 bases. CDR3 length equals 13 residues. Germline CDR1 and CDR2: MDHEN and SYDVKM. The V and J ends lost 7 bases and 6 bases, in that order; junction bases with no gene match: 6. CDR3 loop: CASIGDSLNTIYF. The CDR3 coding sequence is TGTGCCAGCATCGGGGACAGCCTAAACACCATATATTTT.

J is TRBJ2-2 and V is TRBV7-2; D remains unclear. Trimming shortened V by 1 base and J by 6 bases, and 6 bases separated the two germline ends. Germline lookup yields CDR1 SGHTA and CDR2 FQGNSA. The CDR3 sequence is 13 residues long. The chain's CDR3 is CASSLEYAGELFF. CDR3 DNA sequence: TGTGCCAGCAGCTTAGAGTACGCCGGGGAGCTGTTTTTT.

CDR3 bases: TGTGCCAGCAGCTCGGGCCAGGGGGCGACGAAGAATGAGCAGTTCTTC. Its protein product is CASSSGQGATKNEQFF. The genes are TRBV11-3 and TRBJ2-1, with 8 bases that match TRBD1. Trimming cost V 4 bases and J 7 bases; bases outside gene matches: 12. This CDR3 region has 16 residues. Germline loops: CDR1 SGHNT, CDR2 YENEEA.

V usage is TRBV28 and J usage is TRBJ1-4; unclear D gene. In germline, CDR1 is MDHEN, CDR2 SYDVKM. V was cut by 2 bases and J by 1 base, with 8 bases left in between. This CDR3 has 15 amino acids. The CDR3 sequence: CASSLIGITNEKLFF. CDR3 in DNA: TGTGCCAGCAGTTTAATCGGGATAACTAATGAAAAACTGTTTTTT.

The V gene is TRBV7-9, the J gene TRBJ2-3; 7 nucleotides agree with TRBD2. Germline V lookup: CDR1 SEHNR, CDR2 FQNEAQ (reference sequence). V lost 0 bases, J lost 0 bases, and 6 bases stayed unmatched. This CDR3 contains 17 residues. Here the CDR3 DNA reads TGTGCCAGCAGCTTAGCGGGTCGAGCGGGAAGCACAGATACGCAGTATTTT. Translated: CASSLAGRAGSTDTQYF.

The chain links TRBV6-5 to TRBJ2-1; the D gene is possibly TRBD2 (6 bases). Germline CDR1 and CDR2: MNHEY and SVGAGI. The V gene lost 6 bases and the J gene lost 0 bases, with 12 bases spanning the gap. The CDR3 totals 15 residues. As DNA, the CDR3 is TGTGCCAGCAGACCGGGACTCAGCTCCTACAATGAGCAGTTCTTC. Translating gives CASRPGLSSYNEQFF.

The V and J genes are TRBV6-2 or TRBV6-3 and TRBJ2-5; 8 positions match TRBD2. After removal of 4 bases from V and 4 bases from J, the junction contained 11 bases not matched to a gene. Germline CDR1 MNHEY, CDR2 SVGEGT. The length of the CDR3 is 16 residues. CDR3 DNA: TGTGCCAGCAGTTCGGTGTACGGGAGGGAGGCAGAGACCCAGTACTTC. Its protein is CASSSVYGREAETQYF.

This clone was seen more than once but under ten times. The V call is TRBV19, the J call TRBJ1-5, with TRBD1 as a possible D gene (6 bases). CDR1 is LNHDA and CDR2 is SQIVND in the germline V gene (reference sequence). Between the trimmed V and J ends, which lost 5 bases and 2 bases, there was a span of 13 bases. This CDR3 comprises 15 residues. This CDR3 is CASSSSGAGNQPQHF. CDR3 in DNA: TGTGCCAGTAGTTCATCGGGGGCCGGCAATCAGCCCCAGCATTTT.

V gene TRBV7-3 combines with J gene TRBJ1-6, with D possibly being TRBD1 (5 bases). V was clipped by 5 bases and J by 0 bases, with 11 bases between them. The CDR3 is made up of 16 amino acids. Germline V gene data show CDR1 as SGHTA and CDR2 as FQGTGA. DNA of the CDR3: TGTGCCAGCAGCATTGAGGGACGCTCCTATAATTCACCCCTCCACTTT. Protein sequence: CASSIEGRSYNSPLHF.

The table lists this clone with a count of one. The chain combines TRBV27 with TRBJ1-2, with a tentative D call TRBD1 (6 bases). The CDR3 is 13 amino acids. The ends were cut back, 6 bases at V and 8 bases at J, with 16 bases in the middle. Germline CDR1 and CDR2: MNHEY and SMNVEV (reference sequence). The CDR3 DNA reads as TGTGCCAGCAGGGTGGGAGGGGGGCAGGGCTACACCTTC. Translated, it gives CASRVGGGQGYTF.

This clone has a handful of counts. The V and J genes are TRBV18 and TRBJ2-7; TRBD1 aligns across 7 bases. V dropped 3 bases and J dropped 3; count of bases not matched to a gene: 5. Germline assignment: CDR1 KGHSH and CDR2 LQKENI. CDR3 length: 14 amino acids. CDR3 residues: CASSPGQTGYEQYF. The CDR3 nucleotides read TGTGCCAGCTCACCGGGACAGACTGGCTACGAGCAGTACTTC.

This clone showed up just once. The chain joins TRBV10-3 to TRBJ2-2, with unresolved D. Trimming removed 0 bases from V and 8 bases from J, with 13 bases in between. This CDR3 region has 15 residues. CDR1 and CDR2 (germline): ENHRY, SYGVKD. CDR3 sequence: CAISESTRVAGELFF. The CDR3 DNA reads TGTGCCATCAGTGAGTCGACTCGGGTAGCAGGGGAGCTGTTTTTT.

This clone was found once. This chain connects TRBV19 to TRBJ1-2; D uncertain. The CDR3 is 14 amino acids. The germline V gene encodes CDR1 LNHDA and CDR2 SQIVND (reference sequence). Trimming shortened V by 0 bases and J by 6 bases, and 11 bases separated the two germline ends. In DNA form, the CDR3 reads TGTGCCAGTAGTATAGACGGGAGGAGGAATGGCTACACCTTC. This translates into CASSIDGRRNGYTF.

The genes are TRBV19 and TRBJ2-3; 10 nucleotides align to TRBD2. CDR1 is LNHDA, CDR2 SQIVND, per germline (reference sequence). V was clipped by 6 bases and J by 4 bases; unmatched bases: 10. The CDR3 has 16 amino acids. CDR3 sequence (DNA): TGTGCCAGTAGCCGAAGCGGGAGGGCCGCCGCAGATACGCAGTATTTT. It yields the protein CASSRSGRAAADTQYF.

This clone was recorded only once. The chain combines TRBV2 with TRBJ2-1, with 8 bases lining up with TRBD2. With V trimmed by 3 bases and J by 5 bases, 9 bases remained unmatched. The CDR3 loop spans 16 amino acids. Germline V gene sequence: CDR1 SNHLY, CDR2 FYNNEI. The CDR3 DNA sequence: TGTGCCAGCAGTGATCCGGGAGGGCCTATAAACAATGAGCAGTTCTTC. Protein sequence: CASSDPGGPINNEQFF.

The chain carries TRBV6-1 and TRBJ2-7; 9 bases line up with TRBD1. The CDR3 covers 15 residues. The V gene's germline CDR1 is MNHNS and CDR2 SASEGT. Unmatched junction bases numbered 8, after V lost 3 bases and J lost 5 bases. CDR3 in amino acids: CASSESDGQGNEQYF. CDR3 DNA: TGTGCCAGCAGTGAGAGTGACGGACAGGGGAACGAGCAGTACTTC.

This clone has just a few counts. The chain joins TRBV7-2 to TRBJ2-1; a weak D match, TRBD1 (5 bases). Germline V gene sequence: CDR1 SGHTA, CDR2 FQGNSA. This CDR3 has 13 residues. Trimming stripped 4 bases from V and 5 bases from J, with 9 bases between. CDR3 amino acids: CASSYDRDNEQFF. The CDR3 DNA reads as TGTGCCAGCAGCTACGACAGAGACAATGAGCAGTTCTTC.

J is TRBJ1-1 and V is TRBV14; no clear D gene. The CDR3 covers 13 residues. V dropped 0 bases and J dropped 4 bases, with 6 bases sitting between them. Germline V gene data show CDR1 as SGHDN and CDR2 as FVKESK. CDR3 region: CASSQEVGTEAFF. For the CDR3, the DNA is TGTGCCAGCAGCCAAGAGGTGGGCACTGAAGCTTTCTTT.

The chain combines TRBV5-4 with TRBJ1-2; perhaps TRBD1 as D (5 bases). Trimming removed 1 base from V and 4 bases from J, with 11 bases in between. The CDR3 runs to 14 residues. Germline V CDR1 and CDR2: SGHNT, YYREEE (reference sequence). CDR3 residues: CASSLWQGTYGYTF. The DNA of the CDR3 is TGTGCCAGCAGCTTGTGGCAGGGTACCTATGGCTACACCTTC.

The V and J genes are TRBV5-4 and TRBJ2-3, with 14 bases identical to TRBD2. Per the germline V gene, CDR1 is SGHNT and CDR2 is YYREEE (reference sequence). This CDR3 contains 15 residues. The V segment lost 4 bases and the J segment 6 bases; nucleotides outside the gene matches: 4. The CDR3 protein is CASSRGTSGSDTQYF. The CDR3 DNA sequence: TGTGCCAGCAGCCGGGGGACTAGCGGGAGTGATACGCAGTATTTT.

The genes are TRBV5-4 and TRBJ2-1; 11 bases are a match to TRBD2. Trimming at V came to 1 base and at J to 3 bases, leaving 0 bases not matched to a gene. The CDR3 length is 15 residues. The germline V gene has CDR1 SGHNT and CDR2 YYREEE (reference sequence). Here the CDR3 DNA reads TGTGCCAGCAGCTTGACTAGCGGGAGCTACAATGAGCAGTTCTTC. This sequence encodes CASSLTSGSYNEQFF.

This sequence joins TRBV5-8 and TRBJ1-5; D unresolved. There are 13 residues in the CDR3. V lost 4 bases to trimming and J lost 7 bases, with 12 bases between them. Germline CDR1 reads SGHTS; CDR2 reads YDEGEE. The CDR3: CASSLSSGQPQHF. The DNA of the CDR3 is TGTGCCAGCAGCCTCTCTTCGGGACAGCCCCAGCATTTT.

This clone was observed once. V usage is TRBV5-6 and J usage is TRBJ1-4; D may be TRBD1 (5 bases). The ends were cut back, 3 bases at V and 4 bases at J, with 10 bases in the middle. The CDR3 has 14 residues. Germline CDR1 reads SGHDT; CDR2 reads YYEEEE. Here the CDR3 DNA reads TGTGCCAGCAGCTCGACAGAGAATAATGAAAAACTGTTTTTT. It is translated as CASSSTENNEKLFF.

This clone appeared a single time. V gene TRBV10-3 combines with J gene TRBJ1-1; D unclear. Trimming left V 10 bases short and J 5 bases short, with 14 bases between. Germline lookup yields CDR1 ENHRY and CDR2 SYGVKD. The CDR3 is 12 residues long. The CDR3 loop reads CATHSGDTEAFF. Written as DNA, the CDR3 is TGTGCCACTCACTCTGGGGATACTGAAGCTTTCTTT.

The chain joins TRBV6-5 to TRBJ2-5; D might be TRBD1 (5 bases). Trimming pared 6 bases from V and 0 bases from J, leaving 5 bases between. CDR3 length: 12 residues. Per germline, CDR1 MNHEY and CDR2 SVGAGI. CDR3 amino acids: CASRTDQETQYF. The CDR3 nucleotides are TGTGCCAGCAGGACAGACCAAGAGACCCAGTACTTC.